This entry lists 9 T cell receptor beta chains sequenced from one sample in a study of blood T cell repertoires in COVID-19. Sequenced by immunoSEQ multiplex PCR; TCRdb stores in-frame clones only, minus some. The sample has 95,000 to 120,000 clones, more than 80% seen once. Sequenced input: peripheral blood. These receptors came from a woman aged 45-60 years with acute or convalescent COVID-19.

This clone was seen just once. V is TRBV24-1 and J is TRBJ2-3, with 7 bases that match TRBD1. The CDR3 has 15 residues. V lost 7 bases to trimming and J lost 2 bases; unmatched junction nucleotides: 8. Germline V gene sequence: CDR1 KGHDR, CDR2 SFDVKD. Here the CDR3 reads CATSFGTDLTDTQYF. The CDR3 nucleotides are TGTGCCACCAGCTTCGGGACAGACCTCACAGATACGCAGTATTTT.

The rearrangement links TRBV7-2 to TRBJ1-3; D call uncertain. The germline CDR1 and CDR2 sequences are SGHTA and FQGNSA. The ends were cut back, 4 bases at V and 4 bases at J, with 11 bases in the middle. This CDR3 spans 14 amino acids. The DNA for the CDR3 is TGTGCCAGCAGCTCAACGTGGGCCGGAAACACCATATATTTT. It specifies CASSSTWAGNTIYF.

J is TRBJ2-5 and V is TRBV7-8, with D possibly matching TRBD1 (6 bases). V gave up 3 bases and J gave up 4 bases, with 12 bases separating them. The CDR3 consists of 14 residues. Germline CDR1 and CDR2: SGHVS and FQNEAQ. The CDR3 coding sequence is TGTGCCAGCAGCTTGATCAGGGGCCCAGAGACCCAGTACTTC. Translated: CASSLIRGPETQYF. The whole variable domain, filled in from reference TRBV7-8 and TRBJ2-5, reads GAGVSQSPRYKVAKRGQDVALRCDPISGHVSLFWYQQALGQGPEFLTYFQNEAQLDKSGLPSDRFFAERPEGSVSTLKIQRTQQEDSAVYLCASSLIRGPETQYFGPGTRLLVL.

The chain recombines TRBV30 with TRBJ1-1, with D perhaps matching TRBD1 (5 bases). Trimming pared 0 bases from V and 4 bases from J, leaving 15 bases between. The CDR3 has 15 residues. CDR1 is GTSNPN and CDR2 is SVGIG in the germline V gene (reference sequence). Here the CDR3 DNA reads TGTGCCTGGAGTGTACCTGCGACGGGGGGCACTGAAGCTTTCTTT. It translates to CAWSVPATGGTEAFF.

The chain combines TRBV2 with TRBJ1-1; D unresolved. Germline CDR1 SNHLY, CDR2 FYNNEI. V was trimmed by 6 bases and J by 5 bases, leaving 10 bases between them. This CDR3 contains 12 residues. In nucleotides, the CDR3 is TGTGCCAGCAGCGAGGGCGGGACTGAAGCTTTCTTT. This codes for CASSEGGTEAFF.

The V and J genes are TRBV7-2 and TRBJ2-3, with 9 positions matching TRBD2. V lost 7 bases to trimming and J lost 2 bases; unmatched junction nucleotides: 7. CDR1 and CDR2 (germline): SGHTA, FQGNSA. The CDR3 contains 15 residues. CDR3 amino acids: CASNKLAGPTDTQYF. The DNA of the CDR3 is TGTGCCAGCAACAAGCTAGCGGGACCCACAGATACGCAGTATTTT.

The rearrangement joins TRBV5-4 to TRBJ2-5; 8 bases agree with TRBD2. This CDR3 region has 15 residues. The J segment lost 4 bases and the V segment lost 1 base, leaving 6 bases of the junction unmatched. CDR1 and CDR2 (germline): SGHNT, YYREEE (reference sequence). CDR3 amino acids: CASSLSRGGVETQYF. The CDR3 DNA reads TGTGCCAGCAGCTTGTCACGGGGGGGCGTAGAGACCCAGTACTTC.

This clone was found once. The chain carries TRBV29-1 and TRBJ1-5, with 8 nucleotides matching TRBD1. V lost 7 bases to trimming and J lost 4 bases; unmatched junction nucleotides: 3. The V gene's germline CDR1 is SQVTM and CDR2 ANQGSEA. CDR3 length: 12 residues. The CDR3 sequence is CSDQGANQPQHF. CDR3 coding DNA: TGCAGCGACCAGGGGGCGAATCAGCCCCAGCATTTT.

The chain couples TRBV9 to TRBJ2-4, with TRBD1 matching over 10 bases. CDR1 SGDLS and CDR2 YYNGEE come from the germline V gene. This CDR3 region has 15 residues. Trimming cost V 1 base and J 5 bases; bases outside gene matches: 3. The CDR3 coding sequence is TGTGCCAGCAGCGTACGAGGACAGGGGGAAAACATTCAGTACTTC. Its protein product is CASSVRGQGENIQYF.